This T cell receptor (beta chain) was captured in a study of vaccination effects on CD4 cells after COVID-19 (dated by TCRdb to the early 2020s). At the level of the whole study: To identify antigen-specific CD4+ T cell clonotypes by their expansion, the ViraFEST assay first stimulated PBMC with viral peptide pools and then applied TCR sequencing. Each well held 2 million to 2.5 million PBMC cultured in IMDM containing 5% human AB serum, roughly 9.6 IU/ml IL-2 and gentamicin, along with roughly 10 ug/ml peptides. The study compared SARS-CoV-2 spike-specific CD4+ TCR repertoires before and after mRNA vaccination in COVID-19 convalescent patients and infection-naive vaccine recipients. Cultures from other donors in the study were sequenced using the Oncomine TCR Beta short-read assay on an Illumina iSeq 100. The full study included roughly 11 COVID-19 convalescent patients and a few SARS-CoV-2-naive healthy vaccine recipients. Across the study, the median time from the second dose to post-vaccine sampling was 72 days (range 14 to 241).

According to the germline V gene, CDR1 reads SNHLY and CDR2 reads FYNNEI. The CDR3 runs 14 amino acids, cysteine and phenylalanine included. Only the CDR3 DNA stays, 42 bases, in frame from base 1. V loses 2 bases at its end and J loses 4 bases; junction bases beyond the gene matches: 2. Notes on this clone: Its antigen is not yet known. No qualities accompany the bases; no much larger clone lies one base away.

Points the paper makes about the study in general: Both infection-induced and vaccine-induced clones contracted markedly at late post-vaccination timepoints, which is consistent with waning T cell responses. Limitations of the study were the small number of convalescent patients and the absence of early post-infection timepoints. In healthy vaccine recipients, vaccine-induced clones were almost all SARS-CoV-2 mono-reactive, with only 1 of 255 being cross-reactive with common cold coronaviruses.

After around 10 days of culture, CD4+ T cells were isolated with the EasySep CD4+ T cell isolation kit. Participants received two doses of either the BNT162b2 or the mRNA-1273 mRNA SARS-CoV-2 vaccine. The absence of prior SARS-CoV-2 infection in healthy vaccine recipients was confirmed by negative nucleocapsid antibodies before and after vaccination. Half of the culture medium was replaced with fresh IL-2-containing medium on days 3 and 7. Unless otherwise noted, each peptide stimulation condition was cultured in triplicate wells. Using Ficoll-Paque Plus gradient centrifugation, PBMC were separated from whole blood and then either used fresh or cryopreserved at -140C. The QIAamp micro DNA kit was used to extract genomic DNA from the cultured CD4+ T cells. Receptors were amplified or captured by the immunoSEQ multiplex PCR assay. DNA from the CD4+ T cells that had been cultured and isolated underwent TCR beta CDR3 sequencing. As for the original processing: Non-productive TCR sequences were removed, reads were trimmed to the CDR3 region, and CDR3s of at least 7 amino acids were retained. Antigen-specific clonotypes were identified using the MANAFEST web app by comparison of expansion in peptide wells against reference cultures. Positive clones required FDR<0.05 expansion versus reference and all other wells, odds ratio above 5, and frequency above 0.1% in two replicate wells. Clonotypes significantly expanded in SARS-CoV-2 spike wells and in at least one common cold coronavirus spike condition were defined as cross-reactive. CDR3 similarity was assessed by Levenshtein distance with the stringdist R package, and unrooted trees were built with ape in R 3.6.1. TCRdb provides this immuneACCESS table in a form limited to in-frame rearrangements. Some clones are lacking; in checked studies, under half of them reflect an unresolved V gene, and why the rest are absent is not known. V and J calls plus clone size are reproduced from that table; the DNA served to infer D and trimming. In this sample the table shows tens of thousands of clones, approximately 72% of which occur a single time. The ten largest clonotypes hold 4.3% of the sample.

Recombination connected TRBV2 to TRBJ2-4, with 7 bases aligning to TRBD2. Specimen: CD4+ T cells from PBMCs cultured without peptide, collected after COVID-19 vaccination. This receptor was taken from a human donor who received a COVID-19 vaccine. CDR3 sequence: CASSEWGGKNIQYF. In nucleotide form, the sequence is TGTGCCAGCAGTGAATGGGGGGGTAAAAACATTCAGTACTTC.